The sample holds many counts of the clone carrying this TCR beta chain. Its target is unknown. The CDR3 consists of 15 residues. V gave up 1 base and J gave up 5 bases, with 14 bases separating them. The germline gives CDR1 SGHVS, CDR2 FQNEAQ. Uncontrolled infection, other autoimmune disease, pregnancy and lactation each barred patients from inclusion. Clinicians diagnosed patients from clinical symptoms, serum thyroxine and TRAb, thyroid ultrasound and orbital computed tomography. Out of roughly 9.1 ml of fresh peripheral blood came the PBMCs. This specimen comes from a study of T cells in Graves' hyperthyroidism and ophthalmopathy. Whole-study results and caveats: Clonotypes that were expanded in thyroid above 0.001 mostly appeared in blood too.

Authors of the study amplified TCR beta CDR3 regions from RNA transcripts. HTBI primers were employed in a first-round RT-PCR of the TCR CDR3. TCRdb independently ran MiXCR on the multiplex PCR reads; one entry per CDR3 protein. The table records 250,000 to 300,000 distinct CDR3 sequences, about a sixth of them present only once. The chain uses TRBV7-8 and TRBJ1-1; the D gene is possibly TRBD1 (5 bases). The clonotype was recovered from a woman aged 55-69 years with Graves' ophthalmopathy. The sequencing input was blood. CDR3 amino acids: CASSLVSGVETEAFF. CDR3 in DNA: TGTGCCAGCAGCTTAGTTTCGGGGGTCGAAACTGAAGCTTTCTTT.